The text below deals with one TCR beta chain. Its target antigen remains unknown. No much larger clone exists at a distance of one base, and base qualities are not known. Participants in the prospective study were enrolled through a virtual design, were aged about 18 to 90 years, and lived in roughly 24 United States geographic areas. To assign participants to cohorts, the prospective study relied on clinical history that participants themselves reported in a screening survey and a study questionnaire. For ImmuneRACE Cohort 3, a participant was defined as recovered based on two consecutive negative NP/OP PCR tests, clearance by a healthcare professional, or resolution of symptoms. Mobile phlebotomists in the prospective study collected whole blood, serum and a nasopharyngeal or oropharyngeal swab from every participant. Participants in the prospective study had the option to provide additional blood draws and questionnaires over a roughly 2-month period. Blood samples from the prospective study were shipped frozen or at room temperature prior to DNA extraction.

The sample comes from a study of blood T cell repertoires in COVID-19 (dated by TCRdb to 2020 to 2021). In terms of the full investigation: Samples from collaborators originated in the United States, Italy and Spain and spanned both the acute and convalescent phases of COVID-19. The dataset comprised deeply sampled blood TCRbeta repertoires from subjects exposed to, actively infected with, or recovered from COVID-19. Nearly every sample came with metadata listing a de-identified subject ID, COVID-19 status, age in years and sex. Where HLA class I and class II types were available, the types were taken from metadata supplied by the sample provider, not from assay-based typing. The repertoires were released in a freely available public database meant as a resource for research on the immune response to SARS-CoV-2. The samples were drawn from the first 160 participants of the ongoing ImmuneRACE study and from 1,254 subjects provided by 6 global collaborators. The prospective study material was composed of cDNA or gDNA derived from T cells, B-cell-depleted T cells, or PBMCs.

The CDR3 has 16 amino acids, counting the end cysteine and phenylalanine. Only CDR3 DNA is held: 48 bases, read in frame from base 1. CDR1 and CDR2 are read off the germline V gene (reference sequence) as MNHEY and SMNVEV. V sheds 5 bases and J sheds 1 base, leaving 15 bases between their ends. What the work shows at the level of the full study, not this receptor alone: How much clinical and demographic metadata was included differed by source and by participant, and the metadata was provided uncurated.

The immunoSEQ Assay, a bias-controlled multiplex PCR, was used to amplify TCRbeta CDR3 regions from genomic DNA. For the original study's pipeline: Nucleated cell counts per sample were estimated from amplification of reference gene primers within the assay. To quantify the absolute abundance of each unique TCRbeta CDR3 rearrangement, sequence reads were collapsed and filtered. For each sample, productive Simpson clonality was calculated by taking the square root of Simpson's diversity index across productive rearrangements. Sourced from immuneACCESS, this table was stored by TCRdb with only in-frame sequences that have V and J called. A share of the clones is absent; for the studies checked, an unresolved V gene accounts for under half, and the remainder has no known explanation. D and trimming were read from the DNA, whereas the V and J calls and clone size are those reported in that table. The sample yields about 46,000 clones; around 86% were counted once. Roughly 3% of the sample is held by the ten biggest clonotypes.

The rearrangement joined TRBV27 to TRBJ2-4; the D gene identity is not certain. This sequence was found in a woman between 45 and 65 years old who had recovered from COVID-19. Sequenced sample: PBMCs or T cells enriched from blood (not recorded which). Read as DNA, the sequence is TGTGCCAGCAGTCCGGGTCCCTCCTGGGCCAAAAACATTCAGTACTTC. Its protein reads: CASSPGPSWAKNIQYF.